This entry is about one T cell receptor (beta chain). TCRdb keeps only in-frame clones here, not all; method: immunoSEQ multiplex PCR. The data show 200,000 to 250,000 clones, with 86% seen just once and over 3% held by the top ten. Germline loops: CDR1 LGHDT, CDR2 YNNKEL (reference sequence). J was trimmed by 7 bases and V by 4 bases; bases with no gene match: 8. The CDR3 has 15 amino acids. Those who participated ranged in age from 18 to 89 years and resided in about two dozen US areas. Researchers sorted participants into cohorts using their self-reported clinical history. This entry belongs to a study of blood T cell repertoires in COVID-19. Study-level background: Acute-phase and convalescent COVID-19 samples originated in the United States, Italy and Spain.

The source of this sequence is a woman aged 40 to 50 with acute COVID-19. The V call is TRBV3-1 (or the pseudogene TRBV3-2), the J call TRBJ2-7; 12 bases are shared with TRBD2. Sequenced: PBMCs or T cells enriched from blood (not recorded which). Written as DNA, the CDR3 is TGTGCCAGCAGCCGAGGGACTAGCGGGTCCTTAGAGCAGTACTTC. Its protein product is CASSRGTSGSLEQYF.